The clone carrying this T cell receptor beta chain was detected a few times. Its antigen remains unidentified. This record comes from a study of cytomegalovirus exposure and HLA in healthy donors. Turning to the study itself: Early on, a data release was issued that held 80 million or so unique TCRs from HLA-typed donors. The study placed 80% to 90% of its 350 to 400 genotyped donors in the Caucasian-associated ancestry cluster. General observations from the study: In most subjects, TCR beta sequences reportedly gave accurate predictions of HLA-A and HLA-B alleles. Highly shared sequence variants in one cluster were likely a sequencing artifact.

PCR employed 60 Vbeta and 13 Jbeta primers. TCRdb's copy holds only in-frame clones and misses some; the assay was immunoSEQ multiplex PCR. Among approximately 170,000 clones listed, around 75% were seen once. Per the germline V gene, CDR1 is SGDLS and CDR2 is YYNGEE. The V gene lost 0 bases and the J gene lost 2 bases, with 12 bases spanning the gap. The CDR3 consists of 15 residues. This chain links TRBV9 with TRBJ2-7, with D possibly matching TRBD1 (5 bases). The sequenced sample consisted of PBMCs. The clonotype originates from a male donor in good health and CMV-seronegative. CDR3 region: CASSVGTGWTYEQYF. The CDR3 coding sequence is TGTGCCAGCAGCGTAGGTACAGGATGGACCTACGAGCAGTACTTC.